The 22 T cell receptor beta chains listed next were all sequenced from one sample in a study of blood T cell repertoires in COVID-19 (dated by TCRdb to 2019 to 2021). Library method: the immunoSEQ multiplex PCR assay. TCRdb mirrors the immuneACCESS table, restricted to in-frame sequences. Some clones are absent from its copies; in checked studies, under half trace to an unresolved V gene, and the reason for the others is unknown. The sample table lists about 100,000 clones, about 83% of them with a count of one. The ten largest account for more than 10% of the sample. The sequenced sample was peripheral blood. The receptors shown here come from a human donor in a cohort sampled during active COVID-19.

The CDR3 is CASSPDRGSPEQYF. The CDR3 region has the DNA TGTGCCAGCTCACCGGACAGGGGTTCCCCCGAGCAGTACTTC. The chain has TRBV18 and TRBJ2-7, with 9 bases lining up with TRBD1. The CDR3 covers 14 residues. CDR1 and CDR2 (germline): KGHSH, LQKENI. J was trimmed by 6 bases and V by 3 bases; bases with no gene match: 6.

This clone came up once. The chain links TRBV5-1 to TRBJ2-4; 9 bases match TRBD1. CDR1 is SGHRS and CDR2 is YFSETQ in the germline V gene. This CDR3 region has 14 residues. Trimming removed 4 bases from V and 8 bases from J; junction bases left unmatched: 7. CDR3 amino acids: CASSETGGRDIQYF. The CDR3, as DNA: TGCGCCAGCAGCGAGACAGGGGGACGGGACATTCAGTACTTC.

The V gene is TRBV5-1, the J gene TRBJ1-2; 8 bases are a match to TRBD1. Germline CDR1 and CDR2: SGHRS and YFSETQ. Trimming removed 0 bases from V and 3 bases from J; junction bases left unmatched: 4. The CDR3 runs to 15 residues. CDR3 protein: CASSLVAGGDYGYTF. The CDR3 coding sequence is TGCGCCAGCAGCTTGGTTGCAGGGGGCGACTATGGCTACACCTTC. Variable domain in full (rest from reference TRBV5-1 and TRBJ1-2): KAGVTQTPRYLIKTRGQQVTLSCSPISGHRSVSWYQQTPGQGLQFLFEYFSETQRNKGNFPGRFSGRQFSNSRSEMNVSTLELGDSALYLCASSLVAGGDYGYTFGSGTRLTVV.

This chain connects TRBV7-2 to TRBJ2-1, with D possibly matching TRBD2 (5 bases). V was cut by 10 bases and J by 3 bases, with 7 bases left in between. Germline V gives CDR1 SGHTA, CDR2 FQGNSA. The CDR3 loop spans 11 amino acids. The CDR3 DNA reads as TGTGCCACCGAGGGCTACAATGAGCAGTTCTTC. Its protein product is CATEGYNEQFF.

The gene calls are TRBV7-2 and TRBJ2-3, with 7 bases that match TRBD1. The CDR3 covers 14 residues. Germline V gene data show CDR1 as SGHTA and CDR2 as FQGNSA. The junction had 2 bases not matched to a gene; V was cut back by 5 bases and J by 0 bases. Here the CDR3 DNA reads TGTGCCAGCAGCCCGGGACAGAGCACAGATACGCAGTATTTT. It codes for CASSPGQSTDTQYF.

This chain links TRBV7-9 with TRBJ2-5; TRBD2 is a possible D gene (5 bases). The CDR3 spans 14 residues. The germline gives CDR1 SEHNR, CDR2 FQNEAQ (reference sequence). Trimming removed 7 bases from V and 4 bases from J, with 16 bases in between. CDR3 in amino acids: CASTPLGVGETQYF. DNA for the CDR3: TGTGCCAGCACCCCACTAGGAGTAGGAGAGACCCAGTACTTC.

The chain joins TRBV18 to TRBJ2-2, with TRBD1 as a possible D gene (5 bases). Trimming pared 3 bases from V and 5 bases from J, leaving 16 bases between. The CDR3 sequence is 16 residues long. Germline V gene lookup returns CDR1 KGHSH and CDR2 LQKENI. The CDR3 protein is CASSPLTIQGTGELFF. The DNA of the CDR3 is TGTGCCAGCTCACCCCTTACCATCCAGGGAACCGGGGAGCTGTTTTTT.

The chain carries TRBV4-3 and TRBJ1-2; 8 bases are shared with TRBD1. The trim removed 0 bases at V and 6 bases at J, leaving 3 bases unmatched. The CDR3 loop spans 14 amino acids. CDR1 LGHNA and CDR2 YSLEER come from the germline V gene. The CDR3 DNA reads as TGCGCCAGCAGCCAAGAACAGGGGGTTAATGGCTACACCTTC. This translates into CASSQEQGVNGYTF.

This clone has more than one count but fewer than ten. The genes are TRBV29-1 and TRBJ1-3; TRBD1 matches at 10 bases. Trimming cost V 5 bases and J 6 bases; bases outside gene matches: 10. Looked up from germline, CDR1 is SQVTM and CDR2 is ANQGSEA. This CDR3 spans 15 amino acids. The CDR3 coding sequence is TGCAGCGTTTCAACCGGGACAGGGGTTGCAAACACCATATATTTT. Protein: CSVSTGTGVANTIYF.

The rearrangement links TRBV2 to TRBJ2-1; D may be TRBD1 (6 bases). With 5 bases removed from V and 8 bases from J, the gap between germline ends came to 13 bases. The V gene's germline CDR1 is SNHLY and CDR2 FYNNEI. The CDR3 is 13 amino acids. The CDR3 sequence: CASSQTGFDEQFF. The DNA of the CDR3 is TGTGCCAGCAGTCAAACAGGGTTCGATGAGCAGTTCTTC.

The genes are TRBV19 and TRBJ1-2, with D unresolved. CDR3 length: 14 residues. The germline V gene encodes CDR1 LNHDA and CDR2 SQIVND (reference sequence). Trimming cost V 4 bases and J 0 bases, with 9 bases left between them. This chain's CDR3 is CASSTDGANYGYTF. CDR3 DNA: TGTGCCAGTAGTACCGACGGGGCTAACTATGGCTACACCTTC.

V is TRBV5-4 and J is TRBJ2-5; 14 nucleotides match TRBD2. The CDR3 is 16 amino acids. V shed 4 bases, J shed 4 bases, and the junction held 6 bases outside the gene matches. The germline V gene has CDR1 SGHNT and CDR2 YYREEE (reference sequence). The CDR3 region is CASSPRTSGGPETQYF. The CDR3 nucleotides are TGTGCCAGCAGCCCGAGGACTAGCGGGGGGCCAGAGACCCAGTACTTC.

The chain employs TRBV7-8 and TRBJ1-2; D unresolved. V lost 2 bases, J lost 8 bases, and 12 bases lay in between. From germline, CDR1 is SGHVS and CDR2 FQNEAQ. The CDR3 length is 13 residues. CDR3 loop: CASSLFVTGGYTF. The CDR3 coding sequence is TGTGCCAGCAGCTTATTTGTCACGGGAGGCTACACCTTC.

This clone was observed a few times. The chain employs TRBV13 and TRBJ2-3, with 16 bases identical to TRBD2. Germline loops: CDR1 PRHDT, CDR2 FYEKMQ (reference sequence). The V gene end was trimmed by 4 bases and the J gene end by 6 bases; junction bases not matched to a gene: 10. The CDR3 loop spans 18 amino acids. CDR3 DNA: TGTGCCAGCAGCTCCTCGGGACTAGCGGGAGGGCCTCGGGATACGCAGTATTTT. Translating it yields CASSSSGLAGGPRDTQYF.

The chain employs TRBV7-9 and TRBJ1-5; D may be TRBD1 (6 bases). The CDR3 loop spans 16 amino acids. Looked up from germline, CDR1 is SEHNR and CDR2 is FQNEAQ (reference sequence). Trimming shortened V by 5 bases and J by 0 bases, and 14 bases separated the two germline ends. CDR3 nucleotides: TGTGCCAGCAGCCGCTGGGGGCCGAATAGCAATCAGCCCCAGCATTTT. This gives the protein CASSRWGPNSNQPQHF.

The chain combines TRBV6-2 or TRBV6-3 with TRBJ2-4; a weak D match, TRBD2 (5 bases). Germline CDR1 and CDR2: MNHEY and SVGEGT. Trimming took 0 bases from V and 0 from J, leaving 15 bases between them. This CDR3 contains 18 residues. The CDR3 is CASSYSLWRTLAKNIQYF. The CDR3 coding sequence is TGTGCCAGCAGTTACTCACTATGGAGGACTCTAGCCAAAAACATTCAGTACTTC.

The sample holds one count of this clone. The chain employs TRBV27 and TRBJ1-1, with D possibly being TRBD1 (5 bases). With 6 bases removed from V and 9 bases from J, the gap between germline ends came to 20 bases. In germline, CDR1 is MNHEY, CDR2 SMNVEV (reference sequence). The CDR3 sequence is 14 residues long. Written as DNA, the CDR3 is TGTGCCAGCAGGTTTAGGGGCGGGGCTGCCAAAGCTTTCTTT. Amino acids: CASRFRGGAAKAFF.

The chain carries TRBV19 and TRBJ1-2, with 10 bases fitting TRBD1. V lost 6 bases to trimming and J lost 4 bases; unmatched junction nucleotides: 11. The germline V gene encodes CDR1 LNHDA and CDR2 SQIVND (reference sequence). The CDR3 sequence is 16 residues long. The CDR3 here is CASSRQGADLVYGYTF. CDR3 sequence (DNA): TGTGCCAGTAGCAGACAGGGGGCTGACCTGGTCTATGGCTACACCTTC.

This clone appeared once. The CDR3 here is CASSLASQGANHGYTF. As DNA, the CDR3 is TGCGCCAGCAGCTTGGCCTCACAGGGGGCGAACCATGGCTACACCTTC. The genes are TRBV5-1 and TRBJ1-2; 9 nucleotides agree with TRBD1. This CDR3 region has 16 residues. Germline-derived CDR1 and CDR2 are SGHRS and YFSETQ. J gave up 6 bases and V 0 bases, and 9 bases lay outside the gene matches. The full variable domain, with the rest looked up from reference TRBV5-1 and TRBJ1-2, is KAGVTQTPRYLIKTRGQQVTLSCSPISGHRSVSWYQQTPGQGLQFLFEYFSETQRNKGNFPGRFSGRQFSNSRSEMNVSTLELGDSALYLCASSLASQGANHGYTFGSGTRLTVV.

The chain links TRBV11-2 to TRBJ2-1; 10 nucleotides match TRBD2. V lost 3 bases, J lost 3 bases, and 2 bases stayed unmatched. The germline V gene has CDR1 SGHAT and CDR2 FQNNGV. The CDR3 is 15 amino acids. The CDR3 DNA reads TGTGCCAGCAGCTTCAGCGGGGGGGTCTACAATGAGCAGTTCTTC. Translated: CASSFSGGVYNEQFF.

This chain uses TRBV7-2 with TRBJ1-4; 9 bases fit TRBD1. The CDR3 length is 14 residues. Germline V gene data show CDR1 as SGHTA and CDR2 as FQGNSA. The trim removed 4 bases at V and 8 bases at J, leaving 5 bases unmatched. The CDR3 coding sequence is TGTGCCAGCAGCTCGGACAGGGGTGACGAAAAACTGTTTTTT. Protein sequence: CASSSDRGDEKLFF. Complete variable domain (other parts from reference TRBV7-2 and TRBJ1-4): GAGVSQSPSNKVTEKGKDVELRCDPISGHTALYWYRQSLGQGLEFLIYFQGNSAPDKSGLPSDRFSAERTGGSVSTLTIQRTQQEDSAVYLCASSSDRGDEKLFFGSGTQLSVL.

This rearrangement joins TRBV11-2 to TRBJ1-1; TRBD1 is a possible D gene (5 bases). Germline V lookup: CDR1 SGHAT, CDR2 FQNNGV. Trimming took off 3 bases at V and 10 bases at J, with 21 bases between the two ends. This CDR3 is built from 15 residues. CDR3 sequence reads: CASSFWGLDSDRAFF. CDR3 in DNA: TGTGCCAGCAGCTTCTGGGGCCTCGATTCAGATAGAGCTTTCTTT.